These 7 T cell receptor beta chains share one sample of origin, sequenced in a study of brain metastases from non-small cell lung cancer. Assay used: immunoSEQ multiplex PCR; TCRdb lists only in-frame clones, some missing. Here the sample spans 2,000 to 3,000 clones, about 83% being singletons. Sequencing input: tumor-adjacent normal tissue. The receptor set was obtained from a donor aged 40 or over with non-small cell lung cancer.

The chain employs TRBV30 and TRBJ1-3; D remains ambiguous. The CDR3 spans 14 residues. Trimming removed 1 base at V and 3 bases at J, with 10 bases between. Germline V gene lookup returns CDR1 GTSNPN and CDR2 SVGIG (reference sequence). The DNA of the CDR3 is TGTGCCTGGAGTGACGGATCTGGTGGAAACACCATATATTTT. It encodes CAWSDGSGGNTIYF.

The chain couples TRBV5-4 to TRBJ2-2, with D tentatively TRBD2 (5 bases). This CDR3 has 15 amino acids. The V end lost 0 bases, the J end lost 4 bases, and 10 bases lay between the germline ends. Germline V CDR1 and CDR2: SGHNT, YYREEE (reference sequence). CDR3 protein: CASSLGEAVTGELFF. The CDR3 DNA reads TGTGCCAGCAGCTTGGGAGAAGCGGTCACCGGGGAGCTGTTTTTT.

The rearrangement joins TRBV6-1 to TRBJ1-1; D ambiguous. Between the trimmed V and J ends, which lost 0 bases and 8 bases, there was a span of 10 bases. The CDR3 is 13 residues long. From germline, CDR1 is MNHNS and CDR2 SASEGT. The CDR3 bases are TGTGCCAGCAGTGAAGCGCTTAGCAGGGAAGCTTTCTTT. As protein: CASSEALSREAFF.

The V call is TRBV28, the J call TRBJ2-1; TRBD2 matches at 8 bases. The V and J ends lost 10 bases and 8 bases, in that order; junction bases with no gene match: 13. CDR1 is MDHEN and CDR2 is SYDVKM in the germline V gene. The CDR3 consists of 14 residues. CDR3 DNA sequence: TGTGCCAACACCCGGGGGGGAGGAGGCGATGAGCAGTTCTTC. Amino acid sequence: CANTRGGGGDEQFF.

The genes are TRBV18 and TRBJ2-6; TRBD1 matches at 7 bases. The CDR3 totals 16 residues. CDR1 is KGHSH, CDR2 LQKENI, per germline. Trimming took 7 bases from V and 0 from J; bases not matched to a gene: 6. This CDR3 is CASLPTGSSGANVLTF. DNA for the CDR3: TGTGCCAGCTTACCGACAGGGAGCTCTGGGGCCAACGTCCTGACTTTC.

The chain carries TRBV25-1 and TRBJ2-3, with 9 positions matching TRBD2. CDR3 length: 14 residues. Unmatched junction bases numbered 8, after V lost 3 bases and J lost 10 bases. CDR1 and CDR2 (germline): MGHDK, SYGVNS. CDR3 region: CASSEAGGPLAQYF. DNA for the CDR3: TGTGCCAGCAGTGAGGCGGGGGGGCCGTTGGCGCAGTATTTT.

DNA for the CDR3: TGTGCCAGCAGTCAGGGGTTAGGGGCAGCCTACGAGCAGTACTTC. It encodes CASSQGLGAAYEQYF. The chain is built from TRBV6-6 and TRBJ2-7; tentatively, D is TRBD1 (6 bases). This CDR3 has 15 residues. Trimming took 5 bases from V and 2 from J, leaving 16 bases between them. Looked up from germline, CDR1 is MNHNY and CDR2 is SVGAGI (reference sequence).